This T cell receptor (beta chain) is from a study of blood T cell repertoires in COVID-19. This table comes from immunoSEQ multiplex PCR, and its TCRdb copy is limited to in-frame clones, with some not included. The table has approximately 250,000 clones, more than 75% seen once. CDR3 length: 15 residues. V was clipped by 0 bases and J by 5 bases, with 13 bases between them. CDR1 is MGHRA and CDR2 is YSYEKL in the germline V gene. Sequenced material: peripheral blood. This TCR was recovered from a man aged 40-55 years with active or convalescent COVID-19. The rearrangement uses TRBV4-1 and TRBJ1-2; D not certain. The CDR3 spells CASSQERGIGYGYTF. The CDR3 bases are TGCGCCAGCAGCCAAGAACGGGGAATAGGGTATGGCTACACCTTC.